What follows are 27 T cell receptor beta chains derived from one specimen sequenced in a study of cytomegalovirus exposure and HLA in healthy donors. The PCR ran on 60 Vbeta and 13 Jbeta primers. TCRdb keeps only in-frame clones here, not all; method: immunoSEQ multiplex PCR. The table for this sample gives under 120,000 clones. Sequencing used PBMCs. These receptors originate from a man between 50 and 59 years old in good health and CMV-seronegative.

The genes are TRBV7-2 and TRBJ1-2; TRBD1 aligns across 7 bases. J lost 3 bases, V lost 0 bases, and 4 bases had no gene match. The CDR3 extends over 15 amino acids. CDR1 SGHTA and CDR2 FQGNSA come from the germline V gene. DNA for the CDR3: TGTGCCAGCAGCTTAGCGGGACAGATCGACTATGGCTACACCTTC. Its translation: CASSLAGQIDYGYTF.

This chain uses TRBV6-5 with TRBJ1-4, with TRBD1 matching over 8 bases. Trimming removed 5 bases from V and 7 bases from J; junction bases left unmatched: 6. The CDR3 runs to 14 residues. The germline V gene has CDR1 MNHEY and CDR2 SVGAGI. CDR3 sequence reads: CASSVDRGSEKLFF. CDR3 coding DNA: TGTGCCAGCAGTGTCGACAGGGGAAGTGAAAAACTGTTTTTT.

The rearrangement joins TRBV5-1 to TRBJ1-1; D remains ambiguous. Germline V gene sequence: CDR1 SGHRS, CDR2 YFSETQ. This CDR3 region has 15 residues. V gave up 0 bases and J gave up 5 bases, with 14 bases separating them. The CDR3 DNA is TGCGCCAGCAGCTTGGCCTCGATTCCGGGGACTGAAGCTTTCTTT. Residues: CASSLASIPGTEAFF.

The V call is TRBV6-5, the J call TRBJ1-2, with 7 bases fitting TRBD1. The V segment lost 7 bases and the J segment 3 bases; nucleotides outside the gene matches: 8. Germline assignment: CDR1 MNHEY and CDR2 SVGAGI. CDR3 length: 14 residues. The CDR3 sequence: CASNNRGRYYGYTF. The CDR3 region has the DNA TGTGCCAGCAATAACAGGGGCCGATACTATGGCTACACCTTC.

The gene calls are TRBV4-3 and TRBJ2-2; possibly TRBD2 for D (5 bases). The CDR3 loop spans 14 amino acids. V was shortened by 0 bases and J by 7 bases, with 9 bases between the two germline ends. Germline CDR1 is LGHNA and CDR2 is YSLEER. CDR3 amino acids: CASSQDGGLGELFF. In DNA, the CDR3 is TGCGCCAGCAGCCAAGATGGCGGGCTCGGGGAGCTGTTTTTT.

This chain joins TRBV5-1 and TRBJ2-7, with 7 bases matching TRBD2. The CDR3 is 16 residues long. V lost 4 bases, J lost 4 bases, and 14 bases stayed unmatched. Germline lookup yields CDR1 SGHRS and CDR2 YFSETQ. The CDR3 DNA sequence: TGCGCCAGCAGCCCACCCCGGGGGAGGGCCCTTTACGAGCAGTACTTC. Protein product: CASSPPRGRALYEQYF.

This chain connects TRBV7-8 to TRBJ2-1; the match to TRBD1 covers 8 bases. Per the germline V gene, CDR1 is SGHVS and CDR2 is FQNEAQ. With V trimmed by 5 bases and J by 4 bases, 7 bases remained unmatched. The CDR3 is 15 residues long. CDR3 sequence reads: CASSGRTGNYNEQFF. In DNA, the CDR3 is TGTGCCAGCAGCGGACGGACAGGGAATTACAATGAGCAGTTCTTC.

The chain recombines TRBV6-5 with TRBJ1-5; 8 nucleotides match TRBD1. Germline V gene sequence: CDR1 MNHEY, CDR2 SVGAGI. J was trimmed by 3 bases and V by 4 bases; bases with no gene match: 5. The CDR3 is 15 amino acids. CDR3 coding DNA: TGTGCCAGCAGTTTGGGACAGGCACTCAATCAGCCCCAGCATTTT. Amino acid sequence: CASSLGQALNQPQHF.

The chain joins TRBV29-1 to TRBJ2-7; a weak D match, TRBD2 (6 bases). Germline loops: CDR1 SQVTM, CDR2 ANQGSEA. Trimming left V 3 bases short and J 6 bases short, with 18 bases between. There are 14 residues in the CDR3. This CDR3 reads CSVDGTSPASEQYF. CDR3 bases: TGCAGCGTTGACGGAACTAGCCCTGCCTCCGAGCAGTACTTC.

This chain joins TRBV4-3 and TRBJ2-2; 10 bases are shared with TRBD1. Germline values: CDR1 LGHNA, CDR2 YSLEER. V gave up 2 bases and J gave up 6 bases; unmatched junction bases: 3. The length of the CDR3 is 15 residues. CDR3 in DNA: TGCGCCAGCAGCCAACCGGACAGGGGGGCCGGGGAGCTGTTTTTT. Protein sequence: CASSQPDRGAGELFF.

The chain joins TRBV27 to TRBJ1-2; D uncertain. This CDR3 has 15 residues. V dropped 7 bases and J dropped 4 bases, with 19 bases sitting between them. Germline values: CDR1 MNHEY, CDR2 SMNVEV (reference sequence). The CDR3 DNA reads TGTGCCAGCAAAAAGGGAGTTGAGGACTCCTATGGCTACACCTTC. Its protein product is CASKKGVEDSYGYTF.

The chain is built from TRBV19 and TRBJ2-1; possibly TRBD1 for D (5 bases). Trimming took off 6 bases at V and 0 bases at J, with 15 bases between the two ends. This CDR3 has 16 residues. CDR1 and CDR2 from the germline V gene are LNHDA and SQIVND (reference sequence). In DNA, the CDR3 is TGTGCCAGTAGCCAAATAAGGGGCAGCTCCTACAATGAGCAGTTCTTC. As protein: CASSQIRGSSYNEQFF.

The V call is TRBV19, the J call TRBJ1-1; D unclear. CDR3 length equals 14 residues. The V and J ends lost 2 bases and 1 base respectively, with 8 bases between them. Germline values: CDR1 LNHDA, CDR2 SQIVND (reference sequence). The CDR3 DNA reads as TGTGCCAGTAGTATACGAGGGTCGAACACTGAAGCTTTCTTT. Protein sequence: CASSIRGSNTEAFF.

The chain recombines TRBV5-1 with TRBJ1-5; the match to TRBD1 covers 9 bases. The CDR3 is 14 amino acids. V was pared by 4 bases and J by 7 bases, with 6 bases of the junction left unmatched. Germline V CDR1 and CDR2: SGHRS, YFSETQ. This chain's CDR3 is CASSPDRGGQPQHF. In DNA, the CDR3 is TGCGCCAGCAGCCCGGACAGGGGAGGACAGCCCCAGCATTTT.

This chain joins TRBV5-1 and TRBJ1-3; D is unclear. Germline-derived CDR1 and CDR2 are SGHRS and YFSETQ. The CDR3 extends over 15 amino acids. Trimming left V 3 bases short and J 0 bases short, with 10 bases between. CDR3 sequence: CASSSTSGSGNTIYF. The CDR3, as DNA: TGCGCCAGCAGCTCAACCTCGGGCTCTGGAAACACCATATATTTT. The full variable domain, its missing parts supplied by reference TRBV5-1 and TRBJ1-3, is KAGVTQTPRYLIKTRGQQVTLSCSPISGHRSVSWYQQTPGQGLQFLFEYFSETQRNKGNFPGRFSGRQFSNSRSEMNVSTLELGDSALYLCASSSTSGSGNTIYFGEGSWLTVV.

The chain joins TRBV29-1 to TRBJ2-5; 8 nucleotides agree with TRBD1. The CDR3 totals 18 residues. The ends lost 3 bases at V and 2 bases at J; junction bases unmatched: 17. Germline-derived CDR1 and CDR2 are SQVTM and ANQGSEA. CDR3 in DNA: TGCAGCGTTGATACTACAGGGGGATCGAGGTCGGGGCAAGAGACCCAGTACTTC. It translates to CSVDTTGGSRSGQETQYF.

This chain connects TRBV7-2 to TRBJ1-1; D may be TRBD1 (6 bases). In germline, CDR1 is SGHTA, CDR2 FQGNSA. Trimming removed 7 bases at V and 2 bases at J, with 14 bases between. There are 14 residues in the CDR3. The CDR3 region has the DNA TGTGCCAGCACCCCAGGACAGACTAACACTGAAGCTTTCTTT. Translated: CASTPGQTNTEAFF.

The chain combines TRBV18 with TRBJ2-1; TRBD2 might be the D (6 bases). V was trimmed by 2 bases and J by 5 bases, leaving 10 bases between them. CDR1 KGHSH and CDR2 LQKENI come from the germline V gene. The CDR3 has 14 amino acids. The CDR3 here is CASSPSGGNNEQFF. The CDR3 nucleotides read TGTGCCAGCTCACCATCCGGGGGTAACAATGAGCAGTTCTTC.

The chain is built from TRBV19 and TRBJ2-5; a possible D gene is TRBD1 (5 bases). V gave up 5 bases and J gave up 2 bases, with 15 bases separating them. CDR3 length: 15 residues. Germline lookup yields CDR1 LNHDA and CDR2 SQIVND (reference sequence). The CDR3 spells CASSLTATRQETQYF. CDR3 nucleotide sequence: TGTGCCAGTAGTCTGACAGCCACCAGACAAGAGACCCAGTACTTC.

The rearrangement links TRBV6-5 to TRBJ1-2; 10 nucleotides align to TRBD1. Germline lookup yields CDR1 MNHEY and CDR2 SVGAGI. This CDR3 is 14 amino acids long. V was clipped by 5 bases and J by 7 bases; unmatched bases: 7. The CDR3 DNA is TGTGCCAGCAGTCTTATCCGGGACAGGGGTGGCTACACCTTC. This gives the protein CASSLIRDRGGYTF.

The DNA of the CDR3 is TGTGCCAGCTCTCCCCTACGGGGGGGGGACACTGAAGCTTTCTTT. Translated, it gives CASSPLRGGDTEAFF. The rearrangement joins TRBV18 to TRBJ1-1; maybe TRBD1 (5 bases). Germline CDR1 is KGHSH and CDR2 is LQKENI. V lost 6 bases and J 3 bases, leaving 17 bases between the germline ends. The CDR3 covers 15 residues.

The chain recombines TRBV4-3 with TRBJ2-7; 14 bases map to TRBD2. Germline-derived CDR1 and CDR2 are LGHNA and YSLEER. There are 17 residues in the CDR3. V was pared by 0 bases and J by 4 bases, with 5 bases of the junction left unmatched. The CDR3 region has the DNA TGCGCCAGCAGCCAAGAAATAGGGACTAGCGGGGGTTACGAGCAGTACTTC. This sequence encodes CASSQEIGTSGGYEQYF.

This chain joins TRBV13 and TRBJ1-1; 8 nucleotides agree with TRBD1. The CDR3 runs to 14 residues. The J segment lost 1 base and the V segment lost 5 bases, leaving 3 bases of the junction unmatched. Looked up from germline, CDR1 is PRHDT and CDR2 is FYEKMQ (reference sequence). CDR3 nucleotide sequence: TGTGCCAGCAGCGTGGACAGGGAGAACACTGAAGCTTTCTTT. It translates to CASSVDRENTEAFF.

The V call is TRBV6-6, the J call TRBJ2-7; no clear D. Trimming removed 8 bases from V and 1 base from J, with 6 bases in between. CDR1 and CDR2 from the germline V gene are MNHNY and SVGAGI (reference sequence). This CDR3 has 11 residues. The CDR3 DNA sequence: TGTGCCAGCGGCAGTTCCTACGAGCAGTACTTC. Its protein product is CASGSSYEQYF.

The J gene is TRBJ2-3, the V gene TRBV7-9; 9 positions agree with TRBD2. J gave up 2 bases and V 6 bases, and 9 bases lay outside the gene matches. CDR1 is SEHNR, CDR2 FQNEAQ, per germline (reference sequence). The length of the CDR3 is 16 residues. CDR3 coding DNA: TGTGCCAGCAGTCGAAGGACTAGCGATTACACAGATACGCAGTATTTT. Residues: CASSRRTSDYTDTQYF.

The V and J genes are TRBV7-6 and TRBJ1-1; D ambiguous. Germline values: CDR1 SGHVS, CDR2 FNYEAQ. The CDR3 loop spans 13 amino acids. V lost 1 base and J 2 bases, leaving 5 bases between the germline ends. CDR3 sequence (DNA): TGTGCCAGCAGCTTAGAGACTAACACTGAAGCTTTCTTT. Amino acid sequence: CASSLETNTEAFF.

The CDR3 region is CASLRGQGAGNTIYF. CDR3 sequence (DNA): TGTGCCAGTCTGCGTGGCCAGGGGGCCGGAAACACCATATATTTT. The chain is built from TRBV19 and TRBJ1-3, with 8 bases lining up with TRBD1. The CDR3 contains 15 residues. Looked up from germline, CDR1 is LNHDA and CDR2 is SQIVND (reference sequence). After removal of 8 bases from V and 4 bases from J, the junction contained 10 bases not matched to a gene.